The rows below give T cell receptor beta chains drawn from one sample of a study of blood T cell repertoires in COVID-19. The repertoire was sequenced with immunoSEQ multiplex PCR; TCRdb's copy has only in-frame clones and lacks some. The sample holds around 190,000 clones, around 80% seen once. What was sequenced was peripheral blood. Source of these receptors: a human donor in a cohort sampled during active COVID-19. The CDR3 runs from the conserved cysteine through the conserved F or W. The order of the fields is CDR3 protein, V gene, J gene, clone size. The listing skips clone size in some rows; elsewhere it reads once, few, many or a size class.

CASQAWSNEKLFF	TRBV11-2	TRBJ1-4	.
CASSYGGQGGQYF	TRBV6-2/TRBV6-3	TRBJ2-7	.
CASSQGRDYIQETQYF	TRBV4-2	TRBJ2-5	.
CASSGVRAGRQFF	TRBV10-1	TRBJ2-1	many
CASSIREQGSVYEQYF	TRBV19	TRBJ2-7	few
CASSQGTGKDEQYF	TRBV23-1	TRBJ2-7	.
CASSEDSVRGRANEKLFF	TRBV6-1	TRBJ1-4	.
CASSLSSVSSSYNEQFF	TRBV27	TRBJ2-1	.
CASTKAYGYTF	TRBV5-6	TRBJ1-2	.
CASSPTGISSYEQYF	TRBV27	TRBJ2-7	once
CASSRQSPNYGYTF	TRBV18	TRBJ1-2	.
CAWSRTRTVPNEKLFF	TRBV30	TRBJ1-4	.
CASSSRGGGDTGELFF	TRBV7-9	TRBJ2-2	.
CAISEWRGTGSSYEQYF	TRBV10-3	TRBJ2-7	few
CASSFSGPDTQYF	TRBV27	TRBJ2-3	once
CASSGARGNEQFF	TRBV19	TRBJ2-1	.
CASSPGQENTGELFF	TRBV5-4	TRBJ2-2	.
CSAENRVWYQETQYF	TRBV29-1	TRBJ2-5	once
CASSVKRLAGVGNEQFF	TRBV11-3	TRBJ2-1	.
CSVEGQVNYGYTF	TRBV29-1	TRBJ1-2	.
CASSIQGSGSSYNEQFF	TRBV18	TRBJ2-1	.
CASSIDRGWANTGELFF	TRBV19	TRBJ2-2	.
CASSHNTGPGNTIYF	TRBV3-1/TRBV3-2	TRBJ1-3	few
CASSVTGISYEQYF	TRBV28	TRBJ2-7	.
CASSFRDRGPSGNSPLHF	TRBV5-1	TRBJ1-6	once
CSVADRGYTEAFF	TRBV29-1	TRBJ1-1	many
CASSLTGGQVGEQFF	TRBV27	TRBJ2-1	.
CASFLAGIADEQFF	TRBV2	TRBJ2-1	.
CASSLAVGAMNTEAFF	TRBV7-8	TRBJ1-1	.
CASSQGDRGFNSPLHF	TRBV4-2	TRBJ1-6	few
CASSVDSRTGNTIYF	TRBV9	TRBJ1-3	.
CASSSPGTGNSGNTIYF	TRBV11-2	TRBJ1-3	.
CATSRGTGVSGANVLTF	TRBV15	TRBJ2-6	.
CASSLEGSGRSTDTQYF	TRBV5-4	TRBJ2-3	once
CASSIREGGYTF	TRBV19	TRBJ1-2	.
CASSLVYRQNTDTQYF	TRBV5-1	TRBJ2-3	.
CASRGRTGGNQPQHF	TRBV27	TRBJ1-5	.
CASSPDRGIYGYTF	TRBV28	TRBJ1-2	.
CASTPTAGDYGYTF	TRBV5-1	TRBJ1-2	once
CASSPLDSQGTDTQYF	TRBV18	TRBJ2-3	.
CASSRSTGTDGVETQYF	TRBV6-6	TRBJ2-5	.
CASSAGQVYNEQFF	TRBV5-1	TRBJ2-1	.
CASSYSTVYNSPLHF	TRBV6-5	TRBJ1-6	.
CASSRGGRAGAGELFF	TRBV5-5	TRBJ2-2	.
CASSPLAGVMYEQFF	TRBV5-5	TRBJ2-1	.
CASSLQGFYEQYF	TRBV13	TRBJ2-7	.